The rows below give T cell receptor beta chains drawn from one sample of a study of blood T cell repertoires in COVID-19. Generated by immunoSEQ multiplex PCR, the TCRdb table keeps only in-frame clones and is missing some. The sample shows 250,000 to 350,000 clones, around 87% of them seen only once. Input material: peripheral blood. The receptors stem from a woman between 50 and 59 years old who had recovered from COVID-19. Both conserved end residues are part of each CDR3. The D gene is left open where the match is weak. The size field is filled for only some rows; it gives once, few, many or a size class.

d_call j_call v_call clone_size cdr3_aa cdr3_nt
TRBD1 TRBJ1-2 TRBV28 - CASGTGSPYGYTF TGTGCCAGCGGGACAGGTTCTCCCTATGGCTACACCTTC
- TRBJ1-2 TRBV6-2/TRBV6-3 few CASSYDRQVDGYTF TGTGCCAGCAGTTACGATCGACAGGTCGATGGCTACACCTTC
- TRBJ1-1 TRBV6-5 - CASTLRPGDTEAFF TGTGCCAGCACCCTACGGCCCGGGGACACTGAAGCTTTCTTT
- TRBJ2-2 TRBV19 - CATWGGPANTGELFF TGTGCCACCTGGGGGGGGCCCGCGAACACCGGGGAGCTGTTTTTT
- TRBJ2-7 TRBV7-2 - CASSQTPGFYEQYF TGTGCCAGCAGCCAAACGCCGGGTTTCTACGAGCAGTACTTC
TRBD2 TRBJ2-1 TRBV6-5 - CASSFSGRAFHNEQFF TGTGCCAGCAGTTTTAGCGGGAGGGCCTTCCACAATGAGCAGTTCTTC
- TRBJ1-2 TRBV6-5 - CASSYSTRRGGYTF TGTGCCAGCAGTTACTCCACCAGACGAGGGGGCTACACCTTC
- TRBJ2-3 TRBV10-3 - CAISTSDTQYF TGTGCCATCAGTACATCAGATACGCAGTATTTT
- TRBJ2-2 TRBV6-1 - CASSENSWNTGELFF TGTGCCAGCAGTGAAAACAGTTGGAACACCGGGGAGCTGTTTTTT
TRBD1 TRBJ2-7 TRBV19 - CASSAGTGARYEQYF TGTGCCAGTAGTGCCGGGACAGGGGCTCGCTACGAGCAGTACTTC
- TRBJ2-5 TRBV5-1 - CASRAGSYQETQYF TGCGCCAGCAGGGCGGGGTCGTACCAAGAGACCCAGTACTTC
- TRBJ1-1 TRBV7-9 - CASSLGPRTEAFF TGTGCCAGCAGCTTAGGGCCTCGTACTGAAGCTTTCTTT
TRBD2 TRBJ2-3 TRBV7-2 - CASSLSGGTDTQYF TGTGCCAGCAGCCTTAGCGGGGGCACAGATACGCAGTATTTT
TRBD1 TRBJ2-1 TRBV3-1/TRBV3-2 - CASSPGQGGSGSYNEQFF TGTGCCAGCAGCCCCGGACAGGGAGGTTCGGGCTCCTACAATGAGCAGTTCTTC
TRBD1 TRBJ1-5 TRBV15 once CATSRGDRGSRNQPQHF TGTGCCACCAGCAGAGGGGACAGGGGTTCACGGAATCAGCCCCAGCATTTT
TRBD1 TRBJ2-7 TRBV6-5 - CASSYSTQGPYEQYF TGTGCCAGCAGTTACTCAACACAGGGGCCCTACGAGCAGTACTTC
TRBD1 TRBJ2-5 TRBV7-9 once CASSQGEETQYF TGTGCCAGCAGCCAGGGGGAGGAGACCCAGTACTTC
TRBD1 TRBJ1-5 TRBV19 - CASSIGQGAGNQPQHF TGTGCCAGTAGTATAGGGCAGGGGGCTGGCAATCAGCCCCAGCATTTT
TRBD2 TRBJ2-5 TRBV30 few CAWRAGNTAKTQYF TGTGCCTGGAGAGCGGGAAATACAGCGAAGACCCAGTACTTC
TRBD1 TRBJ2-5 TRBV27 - CASSRQGRETQYF TGTGCCAGCAGTCGACAGGGGCGCGAGACCCAGTACTTC
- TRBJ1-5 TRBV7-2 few CASSSPTPGPQHF TGTGCCAGCAGCTCTCCGACCCCGGGACCCCAGCATTTT
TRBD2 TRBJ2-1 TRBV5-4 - CASSFGGRGNEQFF TGTGCCAGCAGCTTTGGCGGGAGGGGAAATGAGCAGTTCTTC
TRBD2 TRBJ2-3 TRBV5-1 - CASSLKLAGGVTDTQYF TGCGCCAGCAGCTTGAAGCTAGCGGGGGGGGTCACAGATACGCAGTATTTT
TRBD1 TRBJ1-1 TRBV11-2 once CASSLDGAGGGTEAFF TGTGCCAGCAGCTTAGATGGGGCAGGGGGTGGCACTGAAGCTTTCTTT
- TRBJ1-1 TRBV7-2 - CASSLASVMNTEAFF TGTGCCAGCAGCTTAGCCTCCGTTATGAACACTGAAGCTTTCTTT
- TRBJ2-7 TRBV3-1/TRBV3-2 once CASSPGGLYEQYF TGTGCCAGCAGCCCGGGGGGCCTATACGAGCAGTACTTC
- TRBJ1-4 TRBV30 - CAFLPRGNLNEKLFF TGTGCCTTCCTCCCCCGGGGTAATCTTAATGAAAAACTGTTTTTT
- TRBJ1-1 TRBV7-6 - CASSAGHIAFF TGTGCCAGCAGCGCGGGTCACATCGCTTTCTTT
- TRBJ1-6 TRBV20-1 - CSASTGFGFPPLHF TGCAGTGCTAGTACAGGGTTTGGCTTTCCACCCCTCCACTTT
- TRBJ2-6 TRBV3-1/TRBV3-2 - CASSQVSEHSGANVLTF TGTGCCAGCAGCCAAGTGTCAGAACACTCTGGGGCCAACGTCCTGACTTTC
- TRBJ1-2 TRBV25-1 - CASSQQGHYGYTF TGTGCCAGCAGCCAACAGGGCCACTATGGCTACACCTTC
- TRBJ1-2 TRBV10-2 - CASSDGAGYGYTF TGCGCCAGCAGTGATGGGGCAGGCTATGGCTACACCTTC
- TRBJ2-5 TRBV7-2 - CASSLVYREETQYF TGTGCCAGCAGCTTAGTTTACAGGGAGGAGACCCAGTACTTC